The 24 T cell receptor beta chains given below trace back to one sample, sequenced in a study of cytomegalovirus exposure and HLA in healthy donors. This PCR relied on a set of 60 Vbeta primers and 13 Jbeta primers. Data came from immunoSEQ multiplex PCR; TCRdb stores just in-frame clones and leaves some out. The repertoire consists of roughly 98,000 clones, with roughly three quarters occurring once and the leading ten covering 7.7%. Sequencing was performed on PBMCs. Every receptor here comes from a female donor in good health and CMV-seronegative.

The chain carries TRBV27 and TRBJ1-5; D ambiguous. Germline V gives CDR1 MNHEY, CDR2 SMNVEV (reference sequence). V was pared by 2 bases and J by 0 bases, with 5 bases between. The CDR3 length is 14 residues. The CDR3 here is CASSLVYSNQPQHF. The CDR3 bases are TGTGCCAGCAGTTTAGTTTATAGCAATCAGCCCCAGCATTTT.

The chain uses TRBV7-3 and TRBJ2-2; TRBD1 is a possible D gene (5 bases). This CDR3 comprises 14 residues. Germline assignment: CDR1 SGHTA and CDR2 FQGTGA. The V end was cut by 4 bases, the J end by 1 base, with 7 bases between. This chain's CDR3 is CASSSGQNTGELFF. The CDR3 bases are TGTGCCAGCAGCTCCGGACAGAACACCGGGGAGCTGTTTTTT.

The chain uses TRBV13 and TRBJ2-6; D gene uncertain. Germline values: CDR1 PRHDT, CDR2 FYEKMQ (reference sequence). The V end lost 5 bases, the J end lost 0 bases, and 8 bases lay between the germline ends. This CDR3 is built from 15 residues. CDR3 residues: CASSARGSGANVLTF. CDR3 bases: TGTGCCAGCAGCGCCCGAGGCTCTGGGGCCAACGTCCTGACTTTC.

This clone is a singleton in its sample. This chain connects TRBV5-1 to TRBJ2-1; a possible D gene is TRBD2 (5 bases). The CDR3 has 15 amino acids. Germline V lookup: CDR1 SGHRS, CDR2 YFSETQ. Trimming took off 0 bases at V and 0 bases at J, with 7 bases between the two ends. CDR3 bases: TGCGCCAGCAGCTTGGTGGGGAGCTCCTACAATGAGCAGTTCTTC. Residues: CASSLVGSSYNEQFF.

The chain joins TRBV4-1 to TRBJ2-2; D not resolved. V gave up 4 bases and J gave up 0 bases, with 6 bases separating them. The CDR3 contains 14 residues. Looked up from germline, CDR1 is MGHRA and CDR2 is YSYEKL. CDR3: CASSLVPNTGELFF. The CDR3 nucleotides are TGCGCCAGCAGCCTCGTTCCGAACACCGGGGAGCTGTTTTTT.

The V and J genes are TRBV7-8 and TRBJ2-1; 7 bases line up with TRBD2. CDR3 length: 16 residues. Per the germline V gene, CDR1 is SGHVS and CDR2 is FQNEAQ. The junction had 10 bases not matched to a gene; V was cut back by 6 bases and J by 2 bases. The CDR3 region is CASRPRVGGAYNEQFF. In nucleotides, the CDR3 is TGTGCCAGCAGACCAAGGGTGGGGGGGGCCTACAATGAGCAGTTCTTC. Together with reference TRBV7-8 and TRBJ2-1, the CDR3 gives the full variable domain: GAGVSQSPRYKVAKRGQDVALRCDPISGHVSLFWYQQALGQGPEFLTYFQNEAQLDKSGLPSDRFFAERPEGSVSTLKIQRTQQEDSAVYLCASRPRVGGAYNEQFFGPGTRLTVL.

The V and J genes are TRBV18 and TRBJ2-1; 10 bases are shared with TRBD2. CDR1 and CDR2 (germline): KGHSH, LQKENI. The CDR3 totals 15 residues. The junction had 8 bases not matched to a gene; V was cut back by 4 bases and J by 8 bases. CDR3 residues: CASSLPSGSSYEQFF. CDR3 nucleotides: TGTGCCAGCTCACTGCCTAGCGGGAGTAGCTATGAGCAGTTCTTC.

V usage is TRBV7-3 and J usage is TRBJ1-1; TRBD1 is a possible D gene (5 bases). Germline assignment: CDR1 SGHTA and CDR2 FQGTGA. CDR3 length: 14 amino acids. Trimming pared 4 bases from V and 2 bases from J, leaving 11 bases between. The CDR3 DNA follows: TGTGCCAGCAGCTCCACGGGGGTAAACACTGAAGCTTTCTTT. The encoded protein is CASSSTGVNTEAFF.

The V and J genes are TRBV18 and TRBJ1-4, with D uncertain. The CDR3 runs 16 residues. The V end lost 4 bases, the J end lost 0 bases, and 12 bases lay between the germline ends. The germline gives CDR1 KGHSH, CDR2 LQKENI. Here the CDR3 reads CASSQTIQATNEKLFF. CDR3 coding DNA: TGTGCCAGCTCACAAACCATACAAGCAACTAATGAAAAACTGTTTTTT.

The table lists this clone with a few counts. The chain links TRBV7-9 to TRBJ2-1; TRBD1 is a possible D gene (5 bases). Germline values: CDR1 SEHNR, CDR2 FQNEAQ (reference sequence). The germline V and J ends were trimmed by 5 bases and 8 bases, with 19 bases remaining between them. This CDR3 contains 15 residues. The CDR3 protein is CASSPKPPGYDEQFF. The CDR3 region has the DNA TGTGCCAGCAGCCCCAAGCCCCCAGGGTATGATGAGCAGTTCTTC.

The chain joins TRBV5-1 to TRBJ2-6; a weak D match, TRBD1 (5 bases). CDR3 length: 15 amino acids. Germline-derived CDR1 and CDR2 are SGHRS and YFSETQ. V lost 0 bases to trimming and J lost 3 bases, with 7 bases between them. CDR3 nucleotides: TGCGCCAGCAGCTTGGAGGGGCTTGGGGCCAACGTCCTGACTTTC. This gives the protein CASSLEGLGANVLTF.

J is TRBJ1-5 and V is TRBV5-1; the D gene is possibly TRBD1 (5 bases). CDR1 is SGHRS, CDR2 YFSETQ, per germline. Trimming cost V 1 base and J 2 bases, with 13 bases left between them. The CDR3 consists of 16 residues. The CDR3 loop reads CASSLLGGDGNQPQHF. The CDR3 coding sequence is TGCGCCAGCAGCTTGTTGGGGGGAGATGGCAATCAGCCCCAGCATTTT.

The chain recombines TRBV18 with TRBJ2-7; D gene ambiguous. CDR1 and CDR2 (germline): KGHSH, LQKENI. This CDR3 has 13 residues. Trimming removed 2 bases at V and 5 bases at J, with 10 bases between. The CDR3 is CASSPISTDEQYF. The CDR3 bases are TGTGCCAGCTCACCAATTTCAACAGACGAGCAGTACTTC.

The chain recombines TRBV7-6 with TRBJ2-3, with a weak D call TRBD2 (6 bases). The germline V gene has CDR1 SGHVS and CDR2 FNYEAQ. The CDR3 is made up of 17 amino acids. Trimming cost V 3 bases and J 1 base, with 17 bases left between them. The CDR3 region is CASSFDALTRGTDTQYF. DNA of the CDR3: TGTGCCAGCAGCTTCGACGCTCTGACTAGAGGCACAGATACGCAGTATTTT. The whole variable domain, remainder taken from reference TRBV7-6 and TRBJ2-3, is GAGVSQSPRYKVTKRGQDVALRCDPISGHVSLYWYRQALGQGPEFLTYFNYEAQQDKSGLPNDRFSAERPEGSISTLTIQRTEQRDSAMYRCASSFDALTRGTDTQYFGPGTRLTVL.

V gene TRBV7-9 combines with J gene TRBJ1-1, with a possible D match to TRBD1 (6 bases). CDR3 length equals 15 residues. Looked up from germline, CDR1 is SEHNR and CDR2 is FQNEAQ (reference sequence). V was clipped by 1 base and J by 4 bases, with 13 bases between them. Written as DNA, the CDR3 is TGTGCCAGCAGCTTAGAACAGGGTTCCGTCACTGAAGCTTTCTTT. Its translation: CASSLEQGSVTEAFF.

This clone was counted once. J is TRBJ1-1 and V is TRBV7-9; TRBD1 might be the D (6 bases). Trimming removed 4 bases at V and 0 bases at J, with 12 bases between. CDR1 SEHNR and CDR2 FQNEAQ come from the germline V gene (reference sequence). The CDR3 runs to 15 residues. The DNA of the CDR3 is TGTGCCAGCAGCTCCTCGTGGGGGCTGAACACTGAAGCTTTCTTT. This translates into CASSSSWGLNTEAFF.

The chain employs TRBV15 and TRBJ2-7; tentatively, D is TRBD1 (6 bases). There are 15 residues in the CDR3. The V end was cut by 0 bases, the J end by 2 bases, with 11 bases between. Germline CDR1 and CDR2: LNHNV and YYDKDF (reference sequence). Written as DNA, the CDR3 is TGTGCCACCAGCAGAGATCCAGGGGACGCCTACGAGCAGTACTTC. Protein sequence: CATSRDPGDAYEQYF. The variable domain in full, with the rest retrieved from reference TRBV15 and TRBJ2-7, is DAMVIQNPRYQVTQFGKPVTLSCSQTLNHNVMYWYQQKSSQAPKLLFHYYDKDFNNEADTPDNFQSRRPNTSFCFLDIRSPGLGDTAMYLCATSRDPGDAYEQYFGPGTRLTVT.

This clone was seen a single time. This chain uses TRBV30 with TRBJ2-1, with 10 bases matching TRBD2. The CDR3 spans 14 residues. Germline assignment: CDR1 GTSNPN and CDR2 SVGIG (reference sequence). The trim removed 5 bases at V and 4 bases at J, leaving 5 bases unmatched. CDR3 protein: CAWEVAGGYNEQFF. The CDR3 coding sequence is TGTGCCTGGGAGGTAGCGGGAGGTTACAATGAGCAGTTCTTC.

The table lists this clone with a few counts. The chain is built from TRBV11-3 and TRBJ1-5; D uncertain. CDR3 length: 18 amino acids. The germline CDR1 and CDR2 sequences are SGHNT and YENEEA. Trimming stripped 3 bases from V and 0 bases from J, with 18 bases between. The CDR3 loop reads CASSFFWSGMYSNQPQHF. DNA of the CDR3: TGTGCCAGCAGCTTCTTTTGGTCAGGTATGTATAGCAATCAGCCCCAGCATTTT.

The chain uses TRBV7-9 and TRBJ1-2; no reliable D call. The CDR3 contains 15 residues. CDR1 is SEHNR, CDR2 FQNEAQ, per germline (reference sequence). V lost 3 bases to trimming and J lost 2 bases, with 13 bases between them. The CDR3 reads CASSFLRGENYGYTF. CDR3 nucleotides: TGTGCCAGCAGCTTCTTACGGGGAGAAAACTATGGCTACACCTTC.

This sequence joins TRBV28 and TRBJ1-5, with a possible D match to TRBD1 (5 bases). Germline lookup yields CDR1 MDHEN and CDR2 SYDVKM. V was shortened by 4 bases and J by 11 bases, with 15 bases between the two germline ends. CDR3 length: 13 residues. The CDR3 DNA follows: TGTGCCAGCAGTTCCCCAGGGCAAAGGGCCCAGCATTTT. The encoded protein is CASSSPGQRAQHF.

The chain recombines TRBV6-1 with TRBJ1-1, with D possibly TRBD1 on 6 matching bases. V dropped 6 bases and J dropped 1 base, with 12 bases sitting between them. Germline V gene data show CDR1 as MNHNS and CDR2 as SASEGT. The CDR3 length is 14 residues. CDR3 DNA: TGTGCCAGCAGCTACCAACAGGGGAACACTGAAGCTTTCTTT. Encoded protein: CASSYQQGNTEAFF.

This chain links TRBV30 with TRBJ1-6, with 10 nucleotides matching TRBD1. V lost 3 bases and J lost 10; bases outside the gene matches: 9. The germline V gene has CDR1 GTSNPN and CDR2 SVGIG (reference sequence). This CDR3 is built from 15 residues. This CDR3 is CAWRPRDRGRSPLHF. The CDR3 coding sequence is TGTGCCTGGAGGCCCAGGGACAGGGGACGATCACCCCTCCACTTT.

The genes are TRBV2 and TRBJ2-2, with 7 bases matching TRBD1. Germline V gene lookup returns CDR1 SNHLY and CDR2 FYNNEI. The CDR3 runs 19 residues. J lost 0 bases, V lost 5 bases, and 15 bases had no gene match. DNA for the CDR3: TGTGCCAGCAGTTACGCTCCCTGGGGACAGCGCGCGAACACCGGGGAGCTGTTTTTT. This gives the protein CASSYAPWGQRANTGELFF.